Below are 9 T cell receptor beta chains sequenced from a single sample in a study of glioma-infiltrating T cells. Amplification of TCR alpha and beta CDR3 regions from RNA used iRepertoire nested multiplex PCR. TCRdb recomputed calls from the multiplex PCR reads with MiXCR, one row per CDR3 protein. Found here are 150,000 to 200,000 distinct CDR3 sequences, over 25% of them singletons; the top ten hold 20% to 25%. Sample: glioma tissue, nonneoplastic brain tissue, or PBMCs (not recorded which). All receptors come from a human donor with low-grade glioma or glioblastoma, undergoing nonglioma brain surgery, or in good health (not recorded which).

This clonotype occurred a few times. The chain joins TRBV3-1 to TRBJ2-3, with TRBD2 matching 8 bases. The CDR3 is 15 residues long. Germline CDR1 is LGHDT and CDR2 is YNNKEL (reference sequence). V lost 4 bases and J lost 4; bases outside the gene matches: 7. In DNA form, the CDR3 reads TGTGCCAGCAGCCCCCCTGGACTAGCCTCAGATACGCAGTATTTT. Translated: CASSPPGLASDTQYF.

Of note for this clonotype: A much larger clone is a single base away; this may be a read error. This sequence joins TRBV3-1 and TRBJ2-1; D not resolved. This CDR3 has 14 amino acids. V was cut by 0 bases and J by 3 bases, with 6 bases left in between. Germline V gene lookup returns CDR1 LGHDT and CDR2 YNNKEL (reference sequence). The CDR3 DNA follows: TGTGCCAGCAGCCAAGATATGGTCTACAATGAGCAGTTCTTC. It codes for CASSQDMVYNEQFF.

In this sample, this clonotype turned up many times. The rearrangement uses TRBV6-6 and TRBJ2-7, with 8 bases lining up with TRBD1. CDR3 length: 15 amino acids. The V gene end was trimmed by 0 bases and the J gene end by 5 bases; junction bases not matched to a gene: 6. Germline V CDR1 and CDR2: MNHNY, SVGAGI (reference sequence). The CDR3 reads CASSYSWTGSNEQYF. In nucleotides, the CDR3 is TGTGCCAGCAGTTACTCGTGGACAGGGTCCAACGAGCAGTACTTC.

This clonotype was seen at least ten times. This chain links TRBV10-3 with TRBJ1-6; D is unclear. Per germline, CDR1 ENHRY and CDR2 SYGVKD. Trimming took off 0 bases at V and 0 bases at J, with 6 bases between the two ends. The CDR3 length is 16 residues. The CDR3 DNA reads TGTGCCATCAGTGAGTCGAAGGGCTCCTATAATTCACCCCTCCACTTT. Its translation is CAISESKGSYNSPLHF.

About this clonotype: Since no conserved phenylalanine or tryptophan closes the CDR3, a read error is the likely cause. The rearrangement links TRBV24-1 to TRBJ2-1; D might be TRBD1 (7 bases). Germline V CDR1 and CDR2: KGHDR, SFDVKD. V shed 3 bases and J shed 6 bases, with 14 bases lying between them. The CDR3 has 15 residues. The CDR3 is CATSDPQGRGNEQFS. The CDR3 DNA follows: TGTGCCACCAGTGATCCACAGGGGCGGGGCAATGAGCAGTTCTCC.

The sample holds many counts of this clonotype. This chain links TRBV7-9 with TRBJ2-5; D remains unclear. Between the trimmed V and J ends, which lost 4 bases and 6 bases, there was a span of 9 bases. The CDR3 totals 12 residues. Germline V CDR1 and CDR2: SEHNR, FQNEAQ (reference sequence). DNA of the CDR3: TGTGCCAGCAGCTCTCTACTGAAGACCCAGTACTTC. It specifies CASSSLLKTQYF.

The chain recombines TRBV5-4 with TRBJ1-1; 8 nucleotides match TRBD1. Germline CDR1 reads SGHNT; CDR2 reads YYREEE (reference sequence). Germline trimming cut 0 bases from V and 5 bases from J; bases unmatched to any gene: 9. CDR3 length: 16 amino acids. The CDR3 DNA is TGTGCCAGCAGCTTGGGGGGGACAGGTGGGTTGACTGAAGCTTTCTTT. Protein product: CASSLGGTGGLTEAFF.

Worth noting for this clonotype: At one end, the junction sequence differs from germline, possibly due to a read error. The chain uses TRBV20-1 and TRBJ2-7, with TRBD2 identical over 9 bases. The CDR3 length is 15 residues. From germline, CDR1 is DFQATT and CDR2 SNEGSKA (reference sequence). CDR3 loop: CSARDFGGRAYEQCF. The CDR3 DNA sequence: TGCAGTGCTAGAGATTTCGGCGGGAGGGCCTACGAGCAGTGTTTC.

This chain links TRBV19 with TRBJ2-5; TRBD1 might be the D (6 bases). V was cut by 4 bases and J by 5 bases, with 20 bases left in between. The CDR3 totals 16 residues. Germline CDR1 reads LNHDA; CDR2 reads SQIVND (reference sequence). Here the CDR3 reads CASSSFQDSDAETQYF. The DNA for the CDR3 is TGTGCCAGTAGTAGCTTCCAGGACAGCGACGCGGAGACCCAGTACTTC.